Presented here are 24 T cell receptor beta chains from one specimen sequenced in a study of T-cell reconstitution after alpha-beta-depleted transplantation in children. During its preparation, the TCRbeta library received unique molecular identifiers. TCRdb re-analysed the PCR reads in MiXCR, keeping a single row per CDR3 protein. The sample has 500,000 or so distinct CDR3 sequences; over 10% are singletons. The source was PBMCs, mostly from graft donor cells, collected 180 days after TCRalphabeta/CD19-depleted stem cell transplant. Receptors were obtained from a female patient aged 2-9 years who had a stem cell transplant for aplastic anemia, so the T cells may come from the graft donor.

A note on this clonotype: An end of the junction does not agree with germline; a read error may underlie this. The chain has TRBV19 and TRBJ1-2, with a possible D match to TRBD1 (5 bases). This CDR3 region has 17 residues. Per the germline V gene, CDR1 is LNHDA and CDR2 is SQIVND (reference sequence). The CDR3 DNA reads TGTGCCAGTAGTATTGGAGGACAAGGAGGAAATTTCTATGGCTTCACCTTC. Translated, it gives CASSIGGQGGNFYGFTF.

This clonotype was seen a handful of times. CDR3 amino acids: CSARQRNEQYF. CDR3 coding DNA: TGCAGTGCTCGGCAGCGGAACGAGCAGTACTTC. The chain is built from TRBV20-1 and TRBJ2-7, with D tentatively TRBD2 (5 bases). V was pared by 5 bases and J by 5 bases, with 10 bases between. Germline values: CDR1 DFQATT, CDR2 SNEGSKA (reference sequence). There are 11 residues in the CDR3.

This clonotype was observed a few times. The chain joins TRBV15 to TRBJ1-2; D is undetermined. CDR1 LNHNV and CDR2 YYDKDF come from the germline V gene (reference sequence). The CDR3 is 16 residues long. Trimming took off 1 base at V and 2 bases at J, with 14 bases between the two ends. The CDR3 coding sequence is TGTGCCACCAGCAGAGGGTCGAGCCAGATGAACTATGGCTACACCTTC. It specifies CATSRGSSQMNYGYTF.

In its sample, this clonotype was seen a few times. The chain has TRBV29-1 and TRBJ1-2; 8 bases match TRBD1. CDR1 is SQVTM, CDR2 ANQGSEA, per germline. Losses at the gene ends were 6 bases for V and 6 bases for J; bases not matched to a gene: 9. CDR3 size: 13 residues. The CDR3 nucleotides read TGCAGCGTCCCCAGGGGGCTGAGGGATGGCTACACCTTC. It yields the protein CSVPRGLRDGYTF.

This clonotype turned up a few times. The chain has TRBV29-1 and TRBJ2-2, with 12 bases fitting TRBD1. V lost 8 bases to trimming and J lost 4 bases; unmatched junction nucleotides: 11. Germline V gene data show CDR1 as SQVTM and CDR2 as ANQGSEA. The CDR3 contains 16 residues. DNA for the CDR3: TGCAGCATCGTGGGGACAGGGGGCTATGGCACCGGGGAGCTGTTTTTT. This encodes CSIVGTGGYGTGELFF.

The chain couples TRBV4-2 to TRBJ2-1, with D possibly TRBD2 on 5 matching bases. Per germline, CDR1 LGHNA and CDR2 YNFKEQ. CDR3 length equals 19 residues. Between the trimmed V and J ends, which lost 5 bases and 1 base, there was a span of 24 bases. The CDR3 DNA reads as TGTGCCAGCAGCGGGCCGCCCCGGGCGGGCCTTAATTCCTACAATGAGCAGTTCTTC. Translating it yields CASSGPPRAGLNSYNEQFF.

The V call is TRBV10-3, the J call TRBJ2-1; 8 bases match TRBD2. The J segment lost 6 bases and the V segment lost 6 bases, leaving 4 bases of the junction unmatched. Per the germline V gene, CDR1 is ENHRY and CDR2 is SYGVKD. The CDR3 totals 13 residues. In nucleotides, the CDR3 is TGTGCCATCAGCGGGGGGACTAGCAATGAGCAGTTCTTC. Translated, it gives CAISGGTSNEQFF.

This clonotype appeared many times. This chain's CDR3 is CASSLRQGRETQYF. Written as DNA, the CDR3 is TGTGCCAGCAGTCTACGACAGGGAAGAGAGACCCAGTACTTC. The V call is TRBV27, the J call TRBJ2-5; 7 bases are a match to TRBD1. The CDR3 runs to 14 residues. CDR1 and CDR2 from the germline V gene are MNHEY and SMNVEV (reference sequence). With V trimmed by 5 bases and J by 4 bases, 7 bases remained unmatched.

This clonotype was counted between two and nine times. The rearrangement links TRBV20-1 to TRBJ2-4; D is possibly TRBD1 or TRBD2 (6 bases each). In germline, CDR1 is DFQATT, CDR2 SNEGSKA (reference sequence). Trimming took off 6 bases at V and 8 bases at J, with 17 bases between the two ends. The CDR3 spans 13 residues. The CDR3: CSALLGGPDIQYF. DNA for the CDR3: TGCAGTGCCCTTCTTGGGGGGCCGGACATTCAGTACTTC.

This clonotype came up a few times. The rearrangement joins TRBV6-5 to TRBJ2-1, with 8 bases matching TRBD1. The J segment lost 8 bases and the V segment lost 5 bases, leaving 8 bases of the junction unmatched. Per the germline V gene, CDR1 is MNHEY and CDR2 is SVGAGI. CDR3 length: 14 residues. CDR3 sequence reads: CASSRTGFIHEQFF. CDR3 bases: TGTGCCAGCAGTAGGACAGGGTTCATCCATGAGCAGTTCTTC.

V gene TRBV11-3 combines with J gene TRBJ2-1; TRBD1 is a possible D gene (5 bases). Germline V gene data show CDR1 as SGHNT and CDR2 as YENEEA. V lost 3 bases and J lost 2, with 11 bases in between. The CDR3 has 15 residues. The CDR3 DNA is TGTGCCAGCAGCTTGCAGGAAGGGGCCTACAATGAGCAGTTCTTC. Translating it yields CASSLQEGAYNEQFF. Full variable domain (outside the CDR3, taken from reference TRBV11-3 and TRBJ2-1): EAGVVQSPRYKIIEKKQPVAFWCNPISGHNTLYWYLQNLGQGPELLIRYENEEAVDDSQLPKDRFSAERLKGVDSTLKIQPAELGDSAVYLCASSLQEGAYNEQFFGPGTRLTVL.

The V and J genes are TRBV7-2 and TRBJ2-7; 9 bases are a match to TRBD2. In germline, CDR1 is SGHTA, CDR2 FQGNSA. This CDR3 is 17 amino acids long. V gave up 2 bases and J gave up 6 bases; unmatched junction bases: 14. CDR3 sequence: CASSLPIAGVGTGEQYF. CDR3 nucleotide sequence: TGTGCCAGCAGCTTACCGATAGCGGGGGTGGGGACGGGCGAGCAGTACTTC.

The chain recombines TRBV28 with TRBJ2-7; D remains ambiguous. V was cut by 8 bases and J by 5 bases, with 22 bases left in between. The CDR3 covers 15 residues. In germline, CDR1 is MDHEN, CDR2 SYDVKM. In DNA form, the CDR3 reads TGTGCCAGCCGTATACACGGTCCCATCATAGACGAGCAGTACTTC. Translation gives CASRIHGPIIDEQYF.

CDR3 residues: CASSSPWKRGFYEQYF. The CDR3 coding sequence is TGTGCCAGCAGTTCACCATGGAAGCGGGGCTTCTACGAGCAGTACTTC. The chain has TRBV6-5 and TRBJ2-7, with 7 bases aligning to TRBD2. V trimming: 4 bases; J trimming: 3 bases; junction bases outside the gene matches: 12. CDR1 MNHEY and CDR2 SVGAGI come from the germline V gene. The CDR3 loop spans 16 amino acids.

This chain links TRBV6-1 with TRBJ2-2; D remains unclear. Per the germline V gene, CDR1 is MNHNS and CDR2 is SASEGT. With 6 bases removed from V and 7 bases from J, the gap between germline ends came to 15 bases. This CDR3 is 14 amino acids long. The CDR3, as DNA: TGTGCCAGCAGACGGATGGGGAATGACGGGGAGCTGTTTTTT. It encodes CASRRMGNDGELFF.

The CDR3 coding sequence is TGTGCCAGCAGTGGACTAGCGGGGCGGAGCGGAGAGCAGTACGTC. As protein: CASSGLAGRSGEQYV. The chain couples TRBV6-2 or TRBV6-3 to TRBJ2-7; 12 nucleotides match TRBD2. With V trimmed by 5 bases and J by 7 bases, 9 bases remained unmatched. CDR3 length equals 15 residues. CDR1 and CDR2 (germline): MNHEY, SVGEGT.

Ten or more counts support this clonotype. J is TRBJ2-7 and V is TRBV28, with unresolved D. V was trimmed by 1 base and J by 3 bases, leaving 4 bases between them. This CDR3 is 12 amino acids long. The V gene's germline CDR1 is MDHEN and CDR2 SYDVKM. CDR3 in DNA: TGTGCCAGCAGTTTATTTAACTACGAGCAGTACTTC. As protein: CASSLFNYEQYF.

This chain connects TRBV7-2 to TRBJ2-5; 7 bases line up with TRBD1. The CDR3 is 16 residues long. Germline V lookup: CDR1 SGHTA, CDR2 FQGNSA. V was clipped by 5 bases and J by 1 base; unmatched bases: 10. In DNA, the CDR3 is TGTGCCAGCAGCATAAGGACAGGAGATTCCCAAGAGACCCAGTACTTC. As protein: CASSIRTGDSQETQYF.

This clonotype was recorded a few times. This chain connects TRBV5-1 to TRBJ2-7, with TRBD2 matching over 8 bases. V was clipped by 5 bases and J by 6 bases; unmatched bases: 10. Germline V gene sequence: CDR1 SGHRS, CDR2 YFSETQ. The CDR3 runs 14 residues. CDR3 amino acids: CASRRTGGPGEQYF. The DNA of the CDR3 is TGCGCCAGCAGGAGAACGGGAGGGCCTGGCGAGCAGTACTTC. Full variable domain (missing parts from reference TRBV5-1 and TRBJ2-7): KAGVTQTPRYLIKTRGQQVTLSCSPISGHRSVSWYQQTPGQGLQFLFEYFSETQRNKGNFPGRFSGRQFSNSRSEMNVSTLELGDSALYLCASRRTGGPGEQYFGPGTRLTVT.

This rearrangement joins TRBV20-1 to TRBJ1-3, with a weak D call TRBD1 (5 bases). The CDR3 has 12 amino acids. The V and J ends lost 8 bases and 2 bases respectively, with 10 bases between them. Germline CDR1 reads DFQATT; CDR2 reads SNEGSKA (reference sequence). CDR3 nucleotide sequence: TGCAGTAAGCTGGGGCCTGGAAACACCATATATTTT. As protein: CSKLGPGNTIYF.

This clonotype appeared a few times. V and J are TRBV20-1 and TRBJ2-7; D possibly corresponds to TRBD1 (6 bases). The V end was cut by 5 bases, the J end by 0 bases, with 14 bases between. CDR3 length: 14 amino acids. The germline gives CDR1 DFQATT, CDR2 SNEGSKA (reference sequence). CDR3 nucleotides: TGCAGTGCTCCTTATCGGACAGCCTCCTACGAGCAGTACTTC. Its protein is CSAPYRTASYEQYF.

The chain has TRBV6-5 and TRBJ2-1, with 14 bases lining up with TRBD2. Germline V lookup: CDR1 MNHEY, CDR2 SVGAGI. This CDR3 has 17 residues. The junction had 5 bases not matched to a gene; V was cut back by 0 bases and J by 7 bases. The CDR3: CASSYSWTSGRLNEQFF. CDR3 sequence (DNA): TGTGCCAGCAGTTACTCTTGGACTAGCGGGAGGTTGAATGAGCAGTTCTTC.

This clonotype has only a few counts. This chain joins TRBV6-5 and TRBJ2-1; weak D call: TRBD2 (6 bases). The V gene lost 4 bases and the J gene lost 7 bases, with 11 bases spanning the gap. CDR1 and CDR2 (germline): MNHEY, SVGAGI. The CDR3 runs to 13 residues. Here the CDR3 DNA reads TGTGCCAGCAGTTCCCTACTAGCTAATGAGCAGTTCTTC. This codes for CASSSLLANEQFF.

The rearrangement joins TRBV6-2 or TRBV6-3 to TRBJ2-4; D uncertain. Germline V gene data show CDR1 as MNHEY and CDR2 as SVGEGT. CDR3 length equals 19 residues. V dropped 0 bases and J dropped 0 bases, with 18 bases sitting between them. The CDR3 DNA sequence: TGTGCCAGCAGTTACTCGAGTTGGGCCAGCAGCATAGCCAAAAACATTCAGTACTTC. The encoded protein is CASSYSSWASSIAKNIQYF.